A single sample is the source of the 25 T cell receptor beta chains below, sequenced in a study of T cell responses to AZD1222 COVID-19 vaccine. Sequenced by immunoSEQ multiplex PCR; TCRdb stores in-frame clones only, minus some. The data contain 120,000 or so clones, around 90% of them singletons. The source was peripheral blood, collected 28 days after the second AZD1222 dose. The origin of the receptors is an adult who received the AZD1222 COVID-19 vaccine.

The chain links TRBV19 to TRBJ2-3; D is ambiguous. The CDR3 contains 11 residues. The germline gives CDR1 LNHDA, CDR2 SQIVND (reference sequence). The V end lost 6 bases, the J end lost 6 bases, and 7 bases lay between the germline ends. CDR3: CASRRSDTQYF. CDR3 DNA sequence: TGTGCCAGTAGGAGGTCGGATACGCAGTATTTT.

The V gene is TRBV7-2, the J gene TRBJ2-5; tentative D call: TRBD2 (5 bases). V was cut by 1 base and J by 1 base, with 16 bases left in between. From germline, CDR1 is SGHTA and CDR2 FQGNSA. The CDR3 runs 17 residues. The CDR3 spells CASSLVRLAGSQETQYF. DNA for the CDR3: TGTGCCAGCAGCTTAGTGCGGTTGGCGGGCTCCCAAGAGACCCAGTACTTC.

The chain uses TRBV11-2 and TRBJ2-5; possibly TRBD1 or TRBD2 for D (5 bases each). Per the germline V gene, CDR1 is SGHAT and CDR2 is FQNNGV. V was clipped by 3 bases and J by 0 bases, with 8 bases between them. The CDR3 runs 14 residues. The CDR3 spells CASSFGDDQETQYF. CDR3 nucleotide sequence: TGTGCCAGCAGCTTTGGGGACGACCAAGAGACCCAGTACTTC.

The rearrangement joins TRBV7-3 to TRBJ2-1, with 14 bases lining up with TRBD2. The CDR3 is 16 amino acids. Germline V lookup: CDR1 SGHTA, CDR2 FQGTGA. The trim removed 3 bases at V and 5 bases at J, leaving 3 bases unmatched. As DNA, the CDR3 is TGTGCCAGCAGCTTGGGACTAGCGGGGGCCCACAATGAGCAGTTCTTC. Translated, it gives CASSLGLAGAHNEQFF. The complete variable domain, with remaining parts taken from reference TRBV7-3 and TRBJ2-1, reads GAGVSQTPSNKVTEKGKYVELRCDPISGHTALYWYRQSLGQGPEFLIYFQGTGAADDSGLPNDRFFAVRPEGSVSTLKIQRTERGDSAVYLCASSLGLAGAHNEQFFGPGTRLTVL.

The V gene is TRBV19, the J gene TRBJ1-1, with unresolved D. The CDR3 spans 13 residues. V dropped 6 bases and J dropped 0 bases, with 8 bases sitting between them. CDR1 and CDR2 (germline): LNHDA, SQIVND (reference sequence). The CDR3 bases are TGTGCCAGTAGCCAAACAATGAACACTGAAGCTTTCTTT. It is translated as CASSQTMNTEAFF.

The genes are TRBV28 and TRBJ1-4; D is undetermined. Germline values: CDR1 MDHEN, CDR2 SYDVKM. The CDR3 runs 14 residues. V lost 2 bases and J 6 bases, leaving 10 bases between the germline ends. DNA for the CDR3: TGTGCCAGCAGTTTAAGCGATGCGGATGAAAAACTGTTTTTT. It specifies CASSLSDADEKLFF.

V and J are TRBV9 and TRBJ2-7; D gene unclear. Germline loops: CDR1 SGDLS, CDR2 YYNGEE. This CDR3 contains 15 residues. V was shortened by 2 bases and J by 3 bases, with 15 bases between the two germline ends. CDR3 loop: CASSVLWGPNYEQYF. DNA of the CDR3: TGTGCCAGCAGCGTCCTTTGGGGTCCTAACTACGAGCAGTACTTC. Based on the CDR3 plus reference TRBV9 and TRBJ2-7, the full variable domain is DSGVTQTPKHLITATGQRVTLRCSPRSGDLSVYWYQQSLDQGLQFLIQYYNGEERAKGNILERFSAQQFPDLHSELNLSSLELGDSALYFCASSVLWGPNYEQYFGPGTRLTVT.

J is TRBJ1-2 and V is TRBV6-4; D unresolved. Germline values: CDR1 MRHNA, CDR2 SNTAGT. The CDR3 extends over 13 amino acids. V gave up 0 bases and J gave up 6 bases, with 8 bases separating them. The CDR3 bases are TGTGCCAGCAGTGACTCGGAATCCCATGGCTACACCTTC. Its protein is CASSDSESHGYTF.

This chain links TRBV6-2 or TRBV6-3 with TRBJ1-2; D remains ambiguous. V lost 5 bases, J lost 8 bases, and 15 bases lay in between. CDR3 length equals 13 residues. The germline V gene has CDR1 MNHEY and CDR2 SVGEGT. The CDR3, as DNA: TGTGCCAGCAGTCCCGTTATTCTGACCGGCTACACCTTC. This encodes CASSPVILTGYTF.

The chain recombines TRBV3-1 (or the pseudogene TRBV3-2) with TRBJ1-5; D is undetermined. Trimming removed 4 bases at V and 3 bases at J, with 13 bases between. The length of the CDR3 is 15 residues. Looked up from germline, CDR1 is LGHDT and CDR2 is YNNKEL (reference sequence). CDR3: CASSPDPSSNQPQHF. The CDR3, as DNA: TGTGCCAGCAGCCCGGACCCTTCTTCCAATCAGCCCCAGCATTTT.

This chain uses TRBV4-3 with TRBJ2-5; D gene ambiguous. The germline V gene has CDR1 LGHNA and CDR2 YSLEER. This CDR3 has 13 residues. V lost 0 bases to trimming and J lost 2 bases, with 4 bases between them. The CDR3 DNA sequence: TGCGCCAGCAGCCAAGAGTTGCAAGAGACCCAGTACTTC. Amino acid sequence: CASSQELQETQYF.

This chain joins TRBV18 and TRBJ1-1; the D is unclear. Germline CDR1 KGHSH, CDR2 LQKENI. The CDR3 is 17 amino acids. The V gene lost 2 bases and the J gene lost 2 bases, with 18 bases spanning the gap. The CDR3 sequence: CASSPRGQGRRNTEAFF. The CDR3 DNA reads as TGTGCCAGCTCACCAAGAGGTCAAGGGAGAAGAAACACTGAAGCTTTCTTT. The variable domain in full, with the rest retrieved from reference TRBV18 and TRBJ1-1, is NAGVMQNPRHLVRRRGQEARLRCSPMKGHSHVYWYRQLPEEGLKFMVYLQKENIIDESGMPKERFSAEFPKEGPSILRIQQVVRGDSAAYFCASSPRGQGRRNTEAFFGQGTRLTVV.

The chain is built from TRBV24-1 and TRBJ1-5, with 8 bases fitting TRBD1. The CDR3 sequence is 18 residues long. Per the germline V gene, CDR1 is KGHDR and CDR2 is SFDVKD. Trimming took 1 base from V and 5 from J; bases not matched to a gene: 12. CDR3: CATSDFTGQGSGHQPQHF. The DNA for the CDR3 is TGTGCCACCAGTGATTTTACTGGACAGGGCTCAGGGCATCAGCCCCAGCATTTT.

This chain links TRBV5-8 with TRBJ1-1; D gene unclear. Deletions cut 4 bases from V and 3 bases from J, with 7 bases between. This CDR3 region has 12 residues. Germline V CDR1 and CDR2: SGHTS, YDEGEE. CDR3 nucleotide sequence: TGTGCCAGCAGCCCCTGGGACACTGAAGCTTTCTTT. Protein product: CASSPWDTEAFF.

V usage is TRBV6-5 and J usage is TRBJ2-1; D may be TRBD2 (6 bases). The germline gives CDR1 MNHEY, CDR2 SVGAGI. The length of the CDR3 is 11 residues. Trimming removed 8 bases from V and 9 bases from J, with 11 bases in between. The CDR3 DNA reads TGTGCCAGCGGGGTCGGGAGTGAGCAGTTCTTC. Translating gives CASGVGSEQFF.

This chain connects TRBV6-1 to TRBJ2-1; possible D gene TRBD2, 6 bases. The CDR3 runs to 15 residues. V was cut by 2 bases and J by 0 bases, with 8 bases left in between. Germline CDR1 MNHNS, CDR2 SASEGT. This chain's CDR3 is CASSEQGGSYNEQFF. In DNA, the CDR3 is TGTGCCAGCAGTGAACAGGGAGGCTCCTACAATGAGCAGTTCTTC.

The chain employs TRBV5-8 and TRBJ1-4; 9 nucleotides agree with TRBD1. Per the germline V gene, CDR1 is SGHTS and CDR2 is YDEGEE. The J segment lost 0 bases and the V segment lost 2 bases, leaving 2 bases of the junction unmatched. This CDR3 region has 16 residues. The chain's CDR3 is CASSFGTGPTNEKLFF. DNA for the CDR3: TGTGCCAGCAGCTTCGGGACAGGGCCAACTAATGAAAAACTGTTTTTT.

On this clone: Germline and junction disagree at one end, which may indicate a read error. The V gene is TRBV7-7, the J gene TRBJ2-5, with 9 bases fitting TRBD1. The CDR3 consists of 15 residues. CDR1 is SSHAT and CDR2 is FNYEAQ in the germline V gene (reference sequence). The CDR3 reads CASTVGTGFQETQYF. In nucleotides, the CDR3 is TGTGCTAGCACCGTCGGGACAGGGTTTCAAGAGACCCAGTACTTC.

The genes are TRBV7-8 and TRBJ2-1; 8 bases agree with TRBD1. The CDR3 has 18 residues. Per the germline V gene, CDR1 is SGHVS and CDR2 is FQNEAQ. V dropped 10 bases and J dropped 6; count of bases not matched to a gene: 23. DNA for the CDR3: TGTGCCACCCCCATAGTGGACCCTCGACAGGGGATTACCAATGAGCAGTTCTTC. Its translation: CATPIVDPRQGITNEQFF.

This chain connects TRBV4-2 to TRBJ2-3; TRBD2 matches 9 bases. Trimming at V came to 0 bases and at J to 2 bases, leaving 6 bases not matched to a gene. The CDR3 is 17 amino acids. From germline, CDR1 is LGHNA and CDR2 YNFKEQ. This CDR3 reads CASSQEGGGAFTDTQYF. CDR3 coding DNA: TGTGCCAGCAGCCAAGAAGGCGGGGGGGCGTTCACAGATACGCAGTATTTT.

V is TRBV25-1 and J is TRBJ1-2; unclear D gene. Germline loops: CDR1 MGHDK, CDR2 SYGVNS. The CDR3 is 12 amino acids. V was pared by 8 bases and J by 4 bases, with 11 bases between. The CDR3 bases are TGTGCCAGCCAGGACGGGCTCTATGGCTACACCTTC. This codes for CASQDGLYGYTF.

The chain employs TRBV7-8 and TRBJ2-7; D remains unclear. Germline CDR1 is SGHVS and CDR2 is FQNEAQ. Trimming removed 5 bases at V and 3 bases at J, with 14 bases between. CDR3 size: 14 residues. CDR3 sequence (DNA): TGTGCCAGCAGCCCCTATAGGGTGGGCTACGAGCAGTACTTC. Amino acid sequence: CASSPYRVGYEQYF. Full variable domain (rest looked up from reference TRBV7-8 and TRBJ2-7): GAGVSQSPRYKVAKRGQDVALRCDPISGHVSLFWYQQALGQGPEFLTYFQNEAQLDKSGLPSDRFFAERPEGSVSTLKIQRTQQEDSAVYLCASSPYRVGYEQYFGPGTRLTVT.

The rearrangement joins TRBV11-2 to TRBJ2-6, with 7 bases matching TRBD2. CDR3 length: 16 residues. Looked up from germline, CDR1 is SGHAT and CDR2 is FQNNGV. V trimming: 3 bases; J trimming: 2 bases; junction bases outside the gene matches: 4. CDR3: CASSFGGRAGANVLTF. The CDR3 bases are TGTGCCAGCAGCTTCGGAGGGAGGGCTGGGGCCAACGTCCTGACTTTC.

CDR3 in amino acids: CASSVDYSTYEQYF. Here the CDR3 DNA reads TGTGCCAGCAGCGTGGACTACTCAACTTACGAGCAGTACTTC. The chain recombines TRBV6-5 with TRBJ2-7, with D perhaps matching TRBD2 (6 bases). V lost 6 bases, J lost 4 bases, and 16 bases lay in between. Germline V gene sequence: CDR1 MNHEY, CDR2 SVGAGI. The CDR3 consists of 14 residues.

The V gene is TRBV5-4, the J gene TRBJ2-1, with 7 bases matching TRBD2. This CDR3 is built from 16 residues. V lost 0 bases to trimming and J lost 2 bases; unmatched junction nucleotides: 5. Germline CDR1 is SGHNT and CDR2 is YYREEE (reference sequence). The CDR3 here is CASSLGAGPPYNEQFF. As DNA, the CDR3 is TGTGCCAGCAGCTTGGGAGCGGGGCCCCCCTACAATGAGCAGTTCTTC.